The 13 T cell receptor beta chains below all came from one sample that was sequenced in a study of blood T cells in healthy people across ages (dated by TCRdb to between 2014 and 2016). Libraries were constructed by 5' RACE. The run used an Illumina HiSeq 2500. The second PCR ran for about 6 to 12 cycles and used a J-beta primer mix along with a sample-barcoded 5' primer. In-frame beta chains were kept once TCRdb had trimmed the public reads at Q25 with fastp and called clones with MiXCR. Entries are consolidated by CDR3 protein sequence, retaining the most common genes and DNA. Here the sample has about 1,000,000 distinct CDR3 sequences; under 45% occur a single time. Approximately 17% of the sample is held by the ten biggest clonotypes. Sequencing was performed on blood. These receptors came from a woman aged 55-70 years in good health.

The CDR3 region is CSANRGLDYEQYF. Here the CDR3 DNA reads TGCAGTGCGAACAGGGGGCTCGACTACGAGCAGTACTTC. This chain connects TRBV20-1 to TRBJ2-5; TRBD1 matches at 9 bases. The J call may be faulty, since TRBJ2-7 better matches the DNA end. This CDR3 contains 13 residues. CDR1 is DFQATT, CDR2 SNEGSKA, per germline (reference sequence).

The V and J genes are TRBV7-2 and TRBJ2-5, with 8 bases fitting TRBD2. There are 18 residues in the CDR3. Germline CDR1 and CDR2: SGHTA and FQGNSA. The V gene end was trimmed by 2 bases and the J gene end by 1 base; junction bases not matched to a gene: 12. The CDR3 loop is CASSLRGRAGVSQETQYF. The CDR3 bases are TGTGCCAGCAGCTTAAGGGGACGAGCGGGAGTCTCCCAAGAGACCCAGTACTTC.

This clonotype has more than one count but fewer than ten. The J gene is TRBJ2-3, the V gene TRBV28; tentatively, D is TRBD1 (5 bases). This CDR3 is built from 14 residues. Trimming removed 3 bases at V and 7 bases at J, with 14 bases between. Germline V gene sequence: CDR1 MDHEN, CDR2 SYDVKM. CDR3 nucleotide sequence: TGTGCCAGCAGTTTGGGGCTAGGATCAAATACGCAGTATTTT. Translating it yields CASSLGLGSNTQYF. The full variable domain, rest sourced from reference TRBV28 and TRBJ2-3, is DVKVTQSSRYLVKRTGEKVFLECVQDMDHENMFWYRQDPGLGLRLIYFSYDVKMKEKGDIPEGYSVSREKKERFSLILESASTNQTSMYLCASSLGLGSNTQYFGPGTRLTVL.

This sequence joins TRBV2 and TRBJ2-7; weak D call: TRBD2 (6 bases). The CDR3 loop spans 12 amino acids. Trimming removed 5 bases at V and 10 bases at J, with 15 bases between. Germline CDR1 is SNHLY and CDR2 is FYNNEI. The CDR3 region has the DNA TGTGCCAGCAGTCTAATCCTGGGACTCCAGTACTTC. The encoded protein is CASSLILGLQYF.

The chain is built from TRBV28 and TRBJ2-4; 9 bases are shared with TRBD1. Per the germline V gene, CDR1 is MDHEN and CDR2 is SYDVKM. J was trimmed by 7 bases and V by 1 base; bases with no gene match: 8. CDR3 length: 16 residues. The CDR3 spells CASSLLGSGQGNIQYF. The DNA for the CDR3 is TGTGCCAGCAGTTTATTGGGGTCCGGACAGGGGAACATTCAGTACTTC. Using reference TRBV28 and TRBJ2-4 for the parts outside the CDR3, the full variable domain is DVKVTQSSRYLVKRTGEKVFLECVQDMDHENMFWYRQDPGLGLRLIYFSYDVKMKEKGDIPEGYSVSREKKERFSLILESASTNQTSMYLCASSLLGSGQGNIQYFGAGTRLSVL.

The chain carries TRBV28 and TRBJ2-7; the D gene could be TRBD1 or TRBD2 (6 bases each). This CDR3 is built from 15 residues. CDR1 is MDHEN and CDR2 is SYDVKM in the germline V gene. V lost 6 bases and J lost 7, with 22 bases in between. The CDR3 DNA reads as TGTGCCAGCAGGTATCGGGGGCGGAAGCCTAGTGAGCAGTACTTC. Its protein product is CASRYRGRKPSEQYF.

The chain joins TRBV20-1 to TRBJ1-4; no clear D gene. This CDR3 has 14 residues. The V gene's germline CDR1 is DFQATT and CDR2 SNEGSKA (reference sequence). With 0 bases removed from V and 6 bases from J, the gap between germline ends came to 11 bases. The CDR3 loop reads CSAREGTSYEKLFF. DNA of the CDR3: TGCAGTGCTAGAGAGGGAACTTCTTATGAAAAACTGTTTTTT.

CDR3 region: CASSVGVGVTEAFF. CDR3 bases: TGTGCCAGCAGCGTAGGTGTAGGGGTCACTGAAGCTTTCTTT. The chain uses TRBV9 and TRBJ1-1, with D perhaps matching TRBD1 (5 bases). The CDR3 totals 14 residues. Trimming removed 0 bases at V and 4 bases at J, with 10 bases between. The germline V gene has CDR1 SGDLS and CDR2 YYNGEE.

The V gene is TRBV20-1, the J gene TRBJ2-5, with D perhaps matching TRBD1 or TRBD2 (5 bases each). The J call may be faulty, since TRBJ2-7 better matches the DNA end. Germline loops: CDR1 DFQATT, CDR2 SNEGSKA (reference sequence). CDR3 size: 15 residues. The CDR3: CSASSGASITYEQYF. The CDR3 nucleotides are TGCAGTGCTAGTTCCGGGGCTAGCATCACCTACGAGCAGTACTTC.

The V gene is TRBV27, the J gene TRBJ1-6, with D perhaps matching TRBD1 (5 bases). V lost 6 bases and J lost 5, with 8 bases in between. Germline V gives CDR1 MNHEY, CDR2 SMNVEV (reference sequence). The CDR3 is 13 residues long. DNA for the CDR3: TGTGCCAGCAGCAGCAGGGATAATTCACCCCTCCACTTT. Translated: CASSSRDNSPLHF.

CDR3 protein: CASGTGRGTDTQYF. The CDR3 nucleotides read TGTGCCAGCGGTACGGGCAGGGGGACAGATACGCAGTATTTT. The V and J genes are TRBV27 and TRBJ2-3, with 7 bases that match TRBD1. This CDR3 contains 14 residues. Germline lookup yields CDR1 MNHEY and CDR2 SMNVEV (reference sequence). V lost 8 bases, J lost 3 bases, and 8 bases stayed unmatched.

Only a few counts were recorded for this clonotype. J is TRBJ2-3 and V is TRBV20-1, with a weak D call TRBD1 (6 bases). Deletions cut 1 base from V and 0 bases from J, with 8 bases between. The CDR3 contains 14 residues. In germline, CDR1 is DFQATT, CDR2 SNEGSKA (reference sequence). Written as DNA, the CDR3 is TGCAGTGCTAGAGCAGGGGTTAGCACAGATACGCAGTATTTT. This sequence encodes CSARAGVSTDTQYF.

The rearrangement joins TRBV10-3 to TRBJ2-3; D is possibly TRBD1 (5 bases). The V gene lost 8 bases and the J gene lost 1 base, with 10 bases spanning the gap. The CDR3 has 13 amino acids. The V gene's germline CDR1 is ENHRY and CDR2 SYGVKD. The CDR3 coding sequence is TGTGCCATCCAGGACACTCGCACAGATACGCAGTATTTT. It encodes CAIQDTRTDTQYF.